The 25 T cell receptor beta chains in this list originate from one sample, sequenced in a study of blood T cell repertoires in COVID-19. Measured with immunoSEQ multiplex PCR; TCRdb has only the in-frame clones, and not every one. The sample shows about 250,000 clones, around 90% of them seen only once. Sequencing was done on a sample of peripheral blood. These receptors all stem from a woman in her thirties or forties who had recovered from COVID-19.

V is TRBV7-2 and J is TRBJ2-1; TRBD2 is a possible D gene (6 bases). Trimming shortened V by 1 base and J by 1 base, and 8 bases separated the two germline ends. This CDR3 is 15 amino acids long. The germline CDR1 and CDR2 sequences are SGHTA and FQGNSA. The CDR3 reads CASSLVGGSYNEQFF. CDR3 nucleotides: TGTGCCAGCAGCTTAGTGGGGGGTTCCTACAATGAGCAGTTCTTC.

The rearrangement uses TRBV30 and TRBJ2-4; TRBD1 agrees at 8 bases. The J segment lost 4 bases and the V segment lost 8 bases, leaving 10 bases of the junction unmatched. The CDR3 spans 14 residues. Per germline, CDR1 GTSNPN and CDR2 SVGIG (reference sequence). The CDR3 region is CAGTGTGGKNIQYF. The CDR3 DNA reads as TGTGCCGGAACCGGGACAGGCGGGAAAAACATTCAGTACTTC.

A single count supports this clone. V and J are TRBV5-6 and TRBJ1-2, with D possibly TRBD1 on 5 matching bases. The germline V and J ends were trimmed by 4 bases and 6 bases, with 16 bases remaining between them. Germline V gene sequence: CDR1 SGHDT, CDR2 YYEEEE. CDR3 length: 14 residues. CDR3 protein: CASSRGVGPDGYTF. The CDR3 nucleotides are TGTGCCAGCAGCCGGGGGGTAGGACCCGATGGCTACACCTTC.

The genes are TRBV5-1 and TRBJ1-5, with TRBD1 matching over 8 bases. Looked up from germline, CDR1 is SGHRS and CDR2 is YFSETQ. The CDR3 consists of 14 residues. J gave up 6 bases and V 4 bases, and 6 bases lay outside the gene matches. CDR3: CASSRQGAGQPQHF. For the CDR3, the DNA is TGCGCCAGCAGCCGGCAGGGGGCCGGTCAGCCCCAGCATTTT.

V usage is TRBV10-3 and J usage is TRBJ1-5, with D perhaps TRBD1 (6 bases). With 3 bases removed from V and 7 bases from J, the gap between germline ends came to 10 bases. The CDR3 extends over 13 amino acids. Germline assignment: CDR1 ENHRY and CDR2 SYGVKD. CDR3 residues: CAISDRTDQPQHF. The CDR3 nucleotides are TGTGCCATCAGTGACCGGACAGACCAGCCCCAGCATTTT.

This rearrangement joins TRBV19 to TRBJ1-2, with 7 bases matching TRBD1. The V gene end was trimmed by 7 bases and the J gene end by 4 bases; junction bases not matched to a gene: 12. Looked up from germline, CDR1 is LNHDA and CDR2 is SQIVND (reference sequence). The CDR3 has 15 amino acids. The CDR3 DNA reads as TGTGCCAGTAACCGGGGACAGCAAATAGGCTATGGCTACACCTTC. It translates to CASNRGQQIGYGYTF.

This chain links TRBV11-2 with TRBJ1-1; 9 bases align to TRBD1. Trimming removed 5 bases from V and 2 bases from J; junction bases left unmatched: 3. The CDR3 loop spans 14 amino acids. In germline, CDR1 is SGHAT, CDR2 FQNNGV. The CDR3 sequence is CASSAQGANTEAFF. As DNA, the CDR3 is TGTGCCAGCAGCGCACAGGGGGCTAACACTGAAGCTTTCTTT.

This clone was observed a single time. The rearrangement uses TRBV7-3 and TRBJ2-1; D is uncertain. Deletions cut 3 bases from V and 2 bases from J, with 5 bases between. Germline V CDR1 and CDR2: SGHTA, FQGTGA. The CDR3 is 13 residues long. CDR3 sequence (DNA): TGTGCCAGCAGCTTGAGTCCCTACAATGAGCAGTTCTTC. This gives the protein CASSLSPYNEQFF. Based on the CDR3 plus reference TRBV7-3 and TRBJ2-1, the full variable domain is GAGVSQTPSNKVTEKGKYVELRCDPISGHTALYWYRQSLGQGPEFLIYFQGTGAADDSGLPNDRFFAVRPEGSVSTLKIQRTERGDSAVYLCASSLSPYNEQFFGPGTRLTVL.

This chain joins TRBV7-8 and TRBJ2-2, with TRBD1 identical over 10 bases. CDR1 is SGHVS and CDR2 is FQNEAQ in the germline V gene. J was trimmed by 3 bases and V by 5 bases; bases with no gene match: 9. The CDR3 is 17 residues long. The CDR3 sequence: CASSPIAGQGHTGELFF. CDR3 DNA: TGTGCCAGCAGCCCCATAGCGGGACAGGGGCACACCGGGGAGCTGTTTTTT.

This sequence joins TRBV11-3 and TRBJ2-1; weak D call: TRBD2 (6 bases). V was cut by 7 bases and J by 10 bases, with 17 bases left in between. This CDR3 region has 13 residues. Germline values: CDR1 SGHNT, CDR2 YENEEA. This chain's CDR3 is CASTGPRREEQFF. In nucleotides, the CDR3 is TGTGCCAGCACCGGGCCCAGGCGGGAAGAGCAGTTCTTC.

This chain joins TRBV30 and TRBJ2-3; D is unclear. This CDR3 has 12 residues. Germline V gene lookup returns CDR1 GTSNPN and CDR2 SVGIG (reference sequence). Trimming stripped 2 bases from V and 3 bases from J, with 6 bases between. The CDR3 DNA reads as TGTGCCTGGAGTCCGACTACAGATACGCAGTATTTT. It yields the protein CAWSPTTDTQYF.

The chain combines TRBV6-2 or TRBV6-3 with TRBJ2-5; 9 bases align to TRBD2. The CDR3 contains 18 residues. Germline V gene data show CDR1 as MNHEY and CDR2 as SVGEGT. Trimming took 0 bases from V and 2 from J; bases not matched to a gene: 10. This CDR3 reads CASSYSVQAGGPQETQYF. DNA for the CDR3: TGTGCCAGCAGTTACTCGGTTCAGGCGGGAGGGCCGCAAGAGACCCAGTACTTC.

This clone was recorded a few times. V usage is TRBV10-3 and J usage is TRBJ1-2, with D possibly matching TRBD1 (5 bases). Germline V gives CDR1 ENHRY, CDR2 SYGVKD. The CDR3 covers 15 residues. V lost 0 bases and J 6 bases, leaving 14 bases between the germline ends. CDR3 sequence reads: CAISESVRAYDGYTF. The CDR3 DNA reads TGTGCCATCAGTGAGTCCGTCAGGGCCTATGATGGCTACACCTTC.

Concerning this clone itself: Other nucleotide sequences in the sample specify the same CDR3. The chain employs TRBV3-1 (or the pseudogene TRBV3-2) and TRBJ2-5, with D uncertain. Germline V gene data show CDR1 as LGHDT and CDR2 as YNNKEL (reference sequence). The CDR3 has 12 residues. The ends were cut back, 1 base at V and 5 bases at J, with 5 bases in the middle. The CDR3, as DNA: TGTGCCAGCAGCCAAGTCGGGGAGACCCAGTACTTC. This encodes CASSQVGETQYF.

V gene TRBV20-1 combines with J gene TRBJ2-1; 9 nucleotides match TRBD2. This CDR3 region has 14 residues. V lost 3 bases and J lost 9; bases outside the gene matches: 9. CDR1 and CDR2 (germline): DFQATT, SNEGSKA (reference sequence). The CDR3 loop reads CSASAGGPLGEQFF. The CDR3 coding sequence is TGCAGTGCTAGTGCGGGAGGGCCTCTGGGTGAGCAGTTCTTC.

The chain carries TRBV6-5 and TRBJ2-7, with D perhaps TRBD2 (6 bases). Germline assignment: CDR1 MNHEY and CDR2 SVGAGI. This CDR3 comprises 14 residues. V was clipped by 0 bases and J by 7 bases, with 13 bases between them. The CDR3 nucleotides are TGTGCCAGCAGTTACTCGAGCGGGCGTGTGGAGCAGTACTTC. It translates to CASSYSSGRVEQYF.

The chain recombines TRBV6-5 with TRBJ1-5; D remains unclear. Deletions cut 7 bases from V and 7 bases from J, with 20 bases between. This CDR3 has 15 amino acids. Germline V gene data show CDR1 as MNHEY and CDR2 as SVGAGI. CDR3 amino acids: CASTQADQPSQPQHF. The CDR3 nucleotides are TGTGCCAGCACCCAAGCGGACCAACCGTCCCAGCCCCAGCATTTT.

This chain uses TRBV30 with TRBJ2-3; possibly TRBD1 for D (5 bases). Germline V CDR1 and CDR2: GTSNPN, SVGIG (reference sequence). The CDR3 consists of 11 residues. V dropped 0 bases and J dropped 10 bases, with 8 bases sitting between them. The CDR3: CAWSVGVAQYF. For the CDR3, the DNA is TGTGCCTGGAGTGTAGGGGTAGCGCAGTATTTT.

This chain uses TRBV27 with TRBJ1-2, with D possibly TRBD1 on 5 matching bases. The CDR3 length is 14 residues. The V end lost 3 bases, the J end lost 5 bases, and 13 bases lay between the germline ends. The V gene's germline CDR1 is MNHEY and CDR2 SMNVEV (reference sequence). CDR3 nucleotides: TGTGCCAGCAGTTTTGGGGGGTTCGGGTATGGCTACACCTTC. Protein: CASSFGGFGYGYTF.

The DNA of the CDR3 is TGTGCCAGCAGCTTGGACAATACGCAGTATTTT. This encodes CASSLDNTQYF. The chain combines TRBV7-9 with TRBJ2-3; weak D call: TRBD1 (5 bases). Germline V gene sequence: CDR1 SEHNR, CDR2 FQNEAQ (reference sequence). The V gene lost 3 bases and the J gene lost 7 bases, with 5 bases spanning the gap. There are 11 residues in the CDR3.

V gene TRBV11-2 combines with J gene TRBJ2-2; 9 bases line up with TRBD2. With 5 bases clipped from V and 3 bases from J, the junction kept 4 bases outside the gene matches. The CDR3 loop spans 15 amino acids. Germline V lookup: CDR1 SGHAT, CDR2 FQNNGV. CDR3 region: CASSRTSGYTGELFF. As DNA, the CDR3 is TGTGCCAGCAGCCGTACTAGCGGGTACACCGGGGAGCTGTTTTTT.

The sample holds a few counts of this clone. The chain is built from TRBV7-3 and TRBJ1-1; TRBD1 aligns across 9 bases. Germline V gene lookup returns CDR1 SGHTA and CDR2 FQGTGA. The V segment lost 7 bases and the J segment 1 base; nucleotides outside the gene matches: 7. This CDR3 has 15 amino acids. In DNA, the CDR3 is TGTGCCAGCACCCCAACAGGGGGCTGGAACACTGAAGCTTTCTTT. Translating gives CASTPTGGWNTEAFF.

A single count supports this clone. The rearrangement links TRBV28 to TRBJ2-1, with TRBD2 matching 7 bases. Germline assignment: CDR1 MDHEN and CDR2 SYDVKM. The V gene end was trimmed by 4 bases and the J gene end by 4 bases; junction bases not matched to a gene: 10. This CDR3 region has 16 residues. For the CDR3, the DNA is TGTGCCAGCAGTTCCCCTGGCGGGGGAGGGTACAATGAGCAGTTCTTC. The encoded protein is CASSSPGGGGYNEQFF.

V and J are TRBV6-5 and TRBJ2-1, with TRBD1 matching over 8 bases. Germline lookup yields CDR1 MNHEY and CDR2 SVGAGI. V was clipped by 2 bases and J by 7 bases; unmatched bases: 10. The CDR3 contains 16 residues. CDR3 in amino acids: CASSYPSPGGQNEQFF. CDR3 DNA sequence: TGTGCCAGCAGTTACCCCTCCCCAGGGGGCCAGAATGAGCAGTTCTTC.

This sequence joins TRBV7-2 and TRBJ1-4; 9 bases align to TRBD1. This CDR3 contains 14 residues. V was clipped by 5 bases and J by 7 bases; unmatched bases: 5. The V gene's germline CDR1 is SGHTA and CDR2 FQGNSA. The CDR3 DNA sequence: TGTGCCAGCAGCACACAGGGGGCCGGTGAAAAACTGTTTTTT. It translates to CASSTQGAGEKLFF.